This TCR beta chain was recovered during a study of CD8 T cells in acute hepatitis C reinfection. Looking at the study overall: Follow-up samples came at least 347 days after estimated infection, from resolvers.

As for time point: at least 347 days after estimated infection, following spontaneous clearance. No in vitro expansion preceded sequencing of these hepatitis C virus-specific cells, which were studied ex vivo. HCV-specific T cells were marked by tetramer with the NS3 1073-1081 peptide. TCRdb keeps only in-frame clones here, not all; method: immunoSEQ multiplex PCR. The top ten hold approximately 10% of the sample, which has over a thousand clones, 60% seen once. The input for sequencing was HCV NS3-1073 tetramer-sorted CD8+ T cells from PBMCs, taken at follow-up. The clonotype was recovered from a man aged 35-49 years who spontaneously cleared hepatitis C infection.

The CDR3 DNA sequence: TGTGCCAGCAGCTCCACTAGCGGGGGTAACACCGGGGAGCTGTTTTTT. It codes for CASSSTSGGNTGELFF. The rearrangement uses TRBV13 and TRBJ2-2; 11 bases fit TRBD2. This CDR3 contains 16 residues. The germline V gene encodes CDR1 PRHDT and CDR2 FYEKMQ (reference sequence). V gave up 4 bases and J gave up 2 bases; unmatched junction bases: 3.